This T cell receptor beta chain is from a study of cytomegalovirus exposure and HLA in healthy donors. This clone was recorded only once. Its antigen remains unidentified. The germline V gene encodes CDR1 SGDLS and CDR2 YYNGEE. The J segment lost 4 bases and the V segment lost 0 bases, leaving 14 bases of the junction unmatched. This CDR3 is 18 amino acids long. PCR amplification relied on 60 Vbeta primers (plus 13 Jbeta primers). Using immunoSEQ multiplex PCR, the repertoire was profiled, and TCRdb retains in-frame clones only, with some absent. This table holds roughly 100,000 clones, roughly 70% found once. The study, taken as a whole, reports: A later analysis linked about 17,000 TCR beta sequences to HLA alleles at 0.05 false discovery rate. A later look showed TCR association rates differing by HLA locus, highest for DRB1 and lowest for HLA-C. Later genetic work tied a missense DCLRE1C variant to beta-chain V and J trimming. A cluster of highly shared sequence variants was likely a sequencing artifact.

The genes are TRBV9 and TRBJ1-2, with 8 nucleotides matching TRBD1. The sequencing sample was made of PBMCs. The receptor comes from a man aged 40-50 years in good health and CMV-seropositive. This CDR3 reads CASSVGITRTGNSYGYTF. CDR3 coding DNA: TGTGCCAGCAGCGTAGGTATTACTAGGACAGGGAACTCCTATGGCTACACCTTC. Complete variable domain (other parts from reference TRBV9 and TRBJ1-2): DSGVTQTPKHLITATGQRVTLRCSPRSGDLSVYWYQQSLDQGLQFLIQYYNGEERAKGNILERFSAQQFPDLHSELNLSSLELGDSALYFCASSVGITRTGNSYGYTFGSGTRLTVV.